The rows below give T cell receptor beta chains drawn from one sample of a study of blood T cells in healthy people across ages. TCRdb re-analysed the 5' RACE reads in MiXCR, keeping a single row per CDR3 protein. Of some 1.8 million distinct CDR3 sequences listed, around 42% are singletons. Sequencing used blood. The source is a human donor in good health. Both conserved end residues are part of each CDR3. A D gene is named only where the DNA matches it firmly. Where a row states a size, it is once, few, many or the class of an expanded clone; other rows omit it.

TGTGCCAGCGGTATCGACAGGGACATCTATGGCTGCACCTTC CASGIDRDIYGCTF TRBD1 TRBV6-5 few TRBJ1-2
TGTGCCAGCAGTTTAGCCCCTTTAACCAATGGCTACACCTTC CASSLAPLTNGYTF - TRBV12-3/TRBV12-4 few TRBJ1-2
TGCGCCAGCAGCCAAGAAGCGCGCGGGGAGCTGTTTTTT CASSQEARGELFF - TRBV4-3 few TRBJ2-2
TGTGCCAGCAGTTCCCTGACAGACAACTATGGCTACACCTTC CASSSLTDNYGYTF - TRBV12-3/TRBV12-4 few TRBJ1-2
TGTGCTAGTGGGCCAGGACAGGGCAATGAGCAGTTCTTC CASGPGQGNEQFF TRBD1 TRBV12-5 - TRBJ2-1
TGTGCCAGCAGCCAAGGACTAGCTAGAAATGAGCAGTTCTTC CASSQGLARNEQFF TRBD2 TRBV7-3 - TRBJ2-1
TGTGCCAGCAGCTTCGGACAGGGGGCTAACGAGCAGTACTTC CASSFGQGANEQYF TRBD1 TRBV7-2 - TRBJ2-7
TGTGCCAGCAGCCGGGGGGACAGGGATGTGGCCGAGCAGTACTTC CASSRGDRDVAEQYF TRBD1 TRBV9 - TRBJ2-7
TGCAGCGTTCGGGACAGCGGGAGCTATGGCTACACCTTC CSVRDSGSYGYTF TRBD1 TRBV29-1 - TRBJ1-2
TGTGCCAGCCAATCCCGGGGTATGAATTCACCCCTCCACTTT CASQSRGMNSPLHF - TRBV11-2 once TRBJ1-6
TGTGCTAGTGGTTTGGGGACAGTAAGCAGTCAGCCCCAGCATTTT CASGLGTVSSQPQHF - TRBV12-5 - TRBJ1-5
TGTGCCAGCAGCTTCGGTTGGGACAGGAGAAATTCACCCCTCCACTTT CASSFGWDRRNSPLHF TRBD1 TRBV7-9 - TRBJ1-6
TGTGCCAGCAGTTTTCGGGTGGACCTTTATGGCTACACCTTC CASSFRVDLYGYTF - TRBV12-3/TRBV12-4 - TRBJ1-2
TGCAGTGCTTCTAGCGGGGGGGCGTTCAATGAGCAGTTCTTC CSASSGGAFNEQFF TRBD2 TRBV20-1 - TRBJ2-1
TGTGCCAGCAGAGCCAGGGACTCCTACGAGCAGTACTTC CASRARDSYEQYF - TRBV9 - TRBJ2-7
TGTGCCAGCACCCAGCAGGGGTTGTACTACGAGCAGTACTTC CASTQQGLYYEQYF - TRBV6-2/TRBV6-3 - TRBJ2-7